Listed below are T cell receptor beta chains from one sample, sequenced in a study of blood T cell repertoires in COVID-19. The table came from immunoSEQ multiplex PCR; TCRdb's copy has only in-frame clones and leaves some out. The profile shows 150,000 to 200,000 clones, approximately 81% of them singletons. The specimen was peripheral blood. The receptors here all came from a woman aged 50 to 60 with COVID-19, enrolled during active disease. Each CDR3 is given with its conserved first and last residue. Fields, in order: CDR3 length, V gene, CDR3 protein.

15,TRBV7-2,CASSPQTGGVETQYF
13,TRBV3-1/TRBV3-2,CASSHDSKETQYF
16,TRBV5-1,CASSLVGTGGRETQYF
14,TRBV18,CASSPRDRANGYTF
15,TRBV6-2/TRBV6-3,CASSDTGTSGNTIYF
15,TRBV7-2,CASSLQGGSGNTIYF
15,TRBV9,CASSVGEGLQETQYF
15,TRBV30,CAWISASGVTDTQYF
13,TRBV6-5,CASSTYRQGSYTF
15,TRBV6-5,CASGTGPYSNQPQHF